These 22 T cell receptor beta chains came from one sample sequenced in a study of T cell responses to AZD1222 COVID-19 vaccine. Produced via immunoSEQ multiplex PCR; TCRdb's table is partial and in-frame only. The sample consists of roughly 120,000 clones, roughly 94% of them appearing once. This specimen was peripheral blood, taken on day 0 of AZD1222 vaccination. The receptors stem from an adult in good health.

The rearrangement uses TRBV7-2 and TRBJ1-5; TRBD1 aligns across 7 bases. The V and J ends lost 6 bases and 2 bases, in that order; junction bases with no gene match: 7. Per the germline V gene, CDR1 is SGHTA and CDR2 is FQGNSA. This CDR3 is built from 15 residues. The CDR3 loop is CASRPTGVGNQPQHF. CDR3 coding DNA: TGTGCCAGCAGACCCACAGGGGTAGGCAATCAGCCCCAGCATTTT.

The chain uses TRBV28 and TRBJ2-6; 11 nucleotides align to TRBD1. The CDR3 has 18 amino acids. CDR1 is MDHEN, CDR2 SYDVKM, per germline. Losses at the gene ends were 6 bases for V and 1 base for J; bases not matched to a gene: 8. CDR3 DNA: TGTGCCAGCAGCTTCCGGGACAGGGGGTTGTCTGGGGCCAACGTCCTGACTTTC. Its translation is CASSFRDRGLSGANVLTF.

This chain joins TRBV7-9 and TRBJ1-4; a weak D match, TRBD1 (6 bases). Trimming stripped 5 bases from V and 4 bases from J, with 11 bases between. Germline loops: CDR1 SEHNR, CDR2 FQNEAQ (reference sequence). CDR3 size: 14 residues. The CDR3 loop is CASSVKGGNEKLFF. The CDR3 DNA is TGTGCCAGCAGCGTGAAGGGGGGTAATGAAAAACTGTTTTTT.

The chain employs TRBV30 and TRBJ1-6, with D possibly being TRBD1 (5 bases). The CDR3 extends over 13 amino acids. V was trimmed by 5 bases and J by 10 bases, leaving 15 bases between them. Germline values: CDR1 GTSNPN, CDR2 SVGIG (reference sequence). This CDR3 reads CAWDRDLLSPLHF. The CDR3 coding sequence is TGTGCCTGGGACCGGGACTTGCTATCACCCCTCCACTTT.

The rearrangement joins TRBV11-2 to TRBJ2-2; no clear D. The CDR3 consists of 18 residues. Trimming removed 4 bases at V and 7 bases at J, with 25 bases between. Germline lookup yields CDR1 SGHAT and CDR2 FQNNGV. The CDR3 loop reads CASSSLPFREVQDGELFF. The CDR3 DNA is TGTGCCAGCAGCTCTCTTCCCTTTCGAGAGGTTCAGGACGGGGAGCTGTTTTTT. The full variable domain, rest sourced from reference TRBV11-2 and TRBJ2-2, is EAGVAQSPRYKIIEKRQSVAFWCNPISGHATLYWYQQILGQGPKLLIQFQNNGVVDDSQLPKDRFSAERLKGVDSTLKIQPAKLEDSAVYLCASSSLPFREVQDGELFFGEGSRLTVL.

The chain joins TRBV19 to TRBJ1-6; TRBD1 might be the D (5 bases). CDR1 is LNHDA, CDR2 SQIVND, per germline (reference sequence). Trimming took 4 bases from V and 4 from J, leaving 11 bases between them. The CDR3 spans 15 residues. The CDR3 loop reads CASSKGQRYNSPLHF. CDR3 DNA: TGTGCCAGTAGTAAGGGGCAGAGGTATAATTCACCCCTCCACTTT.

This chain links TRBV27 with TRBJ1-1; D ambiguous. Germline V lookup: CDR1 MNHEY, CDR2 SMNVEV (reference sequence). Trimming pared 2 bases from V and 5 bases from J, leaving 9 bases between. The CDR3 loop spans 13 amino acids. DNA of the CDR3: TGTGCCAGCAGTTTAAATCTGGGGACTGAAGCTTTCTTT. Translated: CASSLNLGTEAFF.

The chain employs TRBV5-6 and TRBJ2-7; D is uncertain. V was trimmed by 3 bases and J by 3 bases, leaving 10 bases between them. The CDR3 loop spans 13 amino acids. CDR1 is SGHDT, CDR2 YYEEEE, per germline. The CDR3 nucleotides are TGTGCCAGCAGCTACAGTCGACTCTACGAGCAGTACTTC. It is translated as CASSYSRLYEQYF.

This clone showed up just once. The V gene is TRBV9, the J gene TRBJ1-1; 8 bases line up with TRBD1. The CDR3 runs to 13 residues. J gave up 6 bases and V 4 bases, and 5 bases lay outside the gene matches. The germline V gene has CDR1 SGDLS and CDR2 YYNGEE. In DNA, the CDR3 is TGTGCCAGCAGCCGGACAGGGTCGGCTGAAGCTTTCTTT. Protein sequence: CASSRTGSAEAFF.

V and J are TRBV9 and TRBJ2-6; 8 bases align to TRBD1. Germline V CDR1 and CDR2: SGDLS, YYNGEE. The V gene end was trimmed by 4 bases and the J gene end by 3 bases; junction bases not matched to a gene: 12. The CDR3 runs to 18 residues. The CDR3 is CASSPRTGTSRGANVLTF. CDR3 coding DNA: TGTGCCAGCAGCCCCCGGACAGGGACTTCGCGTGGGGCCAACGTCCTGACTTTC.

The chain carries TRBV7-8 and TRBJ2-7; 9 positions match TRBD2. This CDR3 has 17 residues. Germline CDR1 SGHVS, CDR2 FQNEAQ. V shed 5 bases, J shed 3 bases, and the junction held 14 bases outside the gene matches. The CDR3 sequence: CASSALGGLARNYEQYF. The CDR3 coding sequence is TGTGCCAGCAGCGCGCTTGGCGGACTAGCGAGAAACTACGAGCAGTACTTC. Variable domain in full (rest from reference TRBV7-8 and TRBJ2-7): GAGVSQSPRYKVAKRGQDVALRCDPISGHVSLFWYQQALGQGPEFLTYFQNEAQLDKSGLPSDRFFAERPEGSVSTLKIQRTQQEDSAVYLCASSALGGLARNYEQYFGPGTRLTVT.

The chain employs TRBV7-8 and TRBJ2-2; tentatively, D is TRBD1 or TRBD2 (5 bases each). There are 13 residues in the CDR3. Germline CDR1 is SGHVS and CDR2 is FQNEAQ. V was shortened by 5 bases and J by 11 bases, with 15 bases between the two germline ends. Here the CDR3 reads CASSRDRGGELFF. The CDR3 DNA is TGTGCCAGCAGCCGGGACCGGGGCGGCGAGCTGTTTTTT.

The CDR3 region has the DNA TGTGCCACCAGCAGAGTTCTCATGGTAGACACCATATATTTT. Amino acid sequence: CATSRVLMVDTIYF. V usage is TRBV15 and J usage is TRBJ1-3; D remains unclear. Trimming removed 1 base at V and 8 bases at J, with 12 bases between. This CDR3 has 14 residues. Germline CDR1 and CDR2: LNHNV and YYDKDF (reference sequence).

The CDR3 sequence is CASSLSLSGSVRKLFF. The CDR3 DNA sequence: TGTGCCAGCAGCTTGTCCCTCTCGGGGAGTGTGAGAAAACTGTTTTTT. The chain has TRBV7-9 and TRBJ1-4; D remains unclear. CDR1 is SEHNR and CDR2 is FQNEAQ in the germline V gene (reference sequence). The CDR3 contains 16 residues. V shed 3 bases and J shed 10 bases, with 21 bases lying between them.

The chain employs TRBV4-1 and TRBJ2-3; possibly TRBD1 for D (6 bases). Germline CDR1 and CDR2: MGHRA and YSYEKL. V lost 1 base, J lost 5 bases, and 10 bases lay in between. The CDR3 totals 14 residues. The CDR3 nucleotides read TGCGCCAGCAGCCAAGCGGACAGTGTAGATACGCAGTATTTT. Encoded protein: CASSQADSVDTQYF.

The V call is TRBV7-9, the J call TRBJ2-1; TRBD2 matches at 7 bases. The length of the CDR3 is 12 residues. Germline trimming cut 4 bases from V and 10 bases from J; bases unmatched to any gene: 4. Germline V gives CDR1 SEHNR, CDR2 FQNEAQ (reference sequence). CDR3 loop: CASSSLGGEQFF. Written as DNA, the CDR3 is TGTGCCAGCAGCTCCTTGGGGGGGGAGCAGTTCTTC.

The rearrangement links TRBV11-2 to TRBJ2-1; possibly TRBD1 or TRBD2 for D (6 bases each). Trimming removed 3 bases at V and 6 bases at J, with 21 bases between. Germline V gene sequence: CDR1 SGHAT, CDR2 FQNNGV. The CDR3 is 17 residues long. CDR3 protein: CASSFLGTRVGGNEQFF. CDR3 DNA: TGTGCCAGCAGCTTTCTAGGGACTCGAGTAGGGGGCAATGAGCAGTTCTTC.

This chain connects TRBV19 to TRBJ1-1, with a weak D call TRBD1 (6 bases). Trimming took 5 bases from V and 2 from J, leaving 9 bases between them. The CDR3 extends over 13 amino acids. The germline CDR1 and CDR2 sequences are LNHDA and SQIVND (reference sequence). The CDR3 spells CASSEGGNTEAFF. The CDR3 nucleotides are TGTGCCAGTAGTGAGGGGGGAAACACTGAAGCTTTCTTT. Supplemented by reference TRBV19 and TRBJ1-1, the full variable domain reads DGGITQSPKYLFRKEGQNVTLSCEQNLNHDAMYWYRQDPGQGLRLIYYSQIVNDFQKGDIAEGYSVSREKKESFPLTVTSAQKNPTAFYLCASSEGGNTEAFFGQGTRLTVV.

The V gene is TRBV6-2 or TRBV6-3, the J gene TRBJ1-1; D is unresolved. Germline loops: CDR1 MNHEY, CDR2 SVGEGT. The V gene lost 2 bases and the J gene lost 2 bases, with 6 bases spanning the gap. The CDR3 runs to 13 residues. This chain's CDR3 is CASSYTVNTEAFF. As DNA, the CDR3 is TGTGCCAGCAGTTACACAGTCAACACTGAAGCTTTCTTT.

This chain connects TRBV7-9 to TRBJ1-4; 7 bases are shared with TRBD1. Germline loops: CDR1 SEHNR, CDR2 FQNEAQ (reference sequence). The CDR3 has 14 residues. Trimming removed 2 bases from V and 7 bases from J; junction bases left unmatched: 4. DNA for the CDR3: TGTGCCAGCAGCTTAAAGGGGGCAGGTGAAAAACTGTTTTTT. Amino acid sequence: CASSLKGAGEKLFF.

This rearrangement joins TRBV5-4 to TRBJ1-1; no clear D. The ends were cut back, 0 bases at V and 6 bases at J, with 9 bases in the middle. The CDR3 length is 13 residues. CDR1 SGHNT and CDR2 YYREEE come from the germline V gene (reference sequence). CDR3 region: CASSLVEISEAFF. The CDR3 DNA reads as TGTGCCAGCAGCTTGGTAGAGATTTCTGAAGCTTTCTTT.

On this clone itself: Other DNA sequences in the same sample also yield this CDR3. This sequence joins TRBV28 and TRBJ1-2, with 10 bases aligning to TRBD1. The CDR3 is 14 residues long. With V trimmed by 6 bases and J by 5 bases, 6 bases remained unmatched. Per germline, CDR1 MDHEN and CDR2 SYDVKM. The CDR3 spells CASSSGTGVYGYTF. Written as DNA, the CDR3 is TGTGCCAGCAGCTCCGGGACAGGGGTTTATGGCTACACCTTC.